What follows describes a single T cell receptor beta chain. The library came from three nested PCR rounds adapted from ARM-PCR protocols. MiXCR, applied by TCRdb to the multiplex PCR reads, yields one record per CDR3 protein. The table includes tens of thousands of distinct CDR3 sequences, roughly 80% detected once. This sample's RNA came from whole unsorted tissue. This non-tumor lung sample came from over 3 cm beyond the tumor edge. The source of the sample is a study of tumor and adjacent non-tumor tissue in lung cancer. This clonotype originated in a man between 60 and 75 years old with non-small cell lung cancer. The sample consisted of distant non-tumor lung tissue.

For the CDR3, the DNA is TGTGCCAGCAGTTATCCTCCTGGAGGGTCGGGTGAGCAGTTCTTC. This translates into CASSYPPGGSGEQFF. This sequence joins TRBV6-2 or TRBV6-3 and TRBJ2-1, with D maybe TRBD2 (6 bases). The CDR3 covers 15 residues. Germline CDR1 and CDR2: MNHEY and SVGEGT. Trimming removed 3 bases from V and 9 bases from J, with 18 bases in between.